Listed below are T cell receptor beta chains from one sample, sequenced in a study of blood T cell repertoires in COVID-19. Generated by immunoSEQ multiplex PCR, the TCRdb table keeps only in-frame clones and is missing some. This sample has approximately 210,000 clones, with approximately 86% found just once. The source material was peripheral blood. Source of these receptors: a middle-aged man with acute or convalescent COVID-19. Each CDR3 is given with its conserved first and last residue. A D gene is named only where the DNA matches it firmly. Clone size is shown for a subset of rows, as once, few, many or a class of expanded clone.

TRBJ1-1 NA TRBV5-1 18 TRBD1 TGCGCCAGCAGCGGGGGGACAGCGAAGAGTTACCAGAACACTGAAGCTTTCTTT CASSGGTAKSYQNTEAFF
TRBJ1-2 NA TRBV5-4 16 TRBD1 TGTGCCAGCAGCCGGGACAGGGGGCAGGCTAACTATGGCTACACCTTC CASSRDRGQANYGYTF
TRBJ1-5 NA TRBV25-1 14 NA TGTGCCAGCAGTGAATTTGGAGGGAACCAGCCCCAGCATTTT CASSEFGGNQPQHF
TRBJ2-5 once TRBV19 17 TRBD2 TGTGCCAGTAGTATGGGGACTAGCGGGAACATCGGAGAGACCCAGTACTTC CASSMGTSGNIGETQYF
TRBJ2-1 NA TRBV6-5 15 TRBD2 TGTGCCAGCAGCACCGGGACTAACAGGCGGAATGAGCAGTTCTTC CASSTGTNRRNEQFF
TRBJ2-1 NA TRBV4-2 20 TRBD2 TGTGCCAGCAGCCAGGTTCTCGGACTAGCGGGAGATAGAGGGTACAATGAGCAGTTCTTC CASSQVLGLAGDRGYNEQFF
TRBJ1-1 NA TRBV27 12 TRBD1 TGTGCCAGCAGTTTGCCCGGGACAGGGGCTTTCTTT CASSLPGTGAFF
TRBJ1-1 NA TRBV27 16 TRBD1 TGTGCCAGCAGTTTCCTAACAGGGGCTGGTGGCACTGAAGCTTTCTTT CASSFLTGAGGTEAFF
TRBJ1-4 NA TRBV25-1 14 NA TGTGCCAGCAGTGAGGACAGTACTAATGAAAAACTGTTTTTT CASSEDSTNEKLFF
TRBJ2-2 once TRBV6-5 14 NA TGTGCCAGCAGCCAACCCCCACTTGTACGGGAGCTGTTTTTT CASSQPPLVRELFF
TRBJ2-1 NA TRBV19 15 NA TGTGCCAGTAGTATAGAAGCTGTTTCCTACAATGAGCAGTTCTTC CASSIEAVSYNEQFF
TRBJ2-3 NA TRBV25-1 14 NA TGTGCCAGCAGTGAATCAGTCTTTACAGATACGCAGTATTTT CASSESVFTDTQYF
TRBJ1-1 NA TRBV5-1 14 NA TGCGCCAGCAGCTTGGGAGGCCACGGGACTGAAGCTTTCTTT CASSLGGHGTEAFF
TRBJ2-5 NA TRBV9 16 TRBD1 TGTGCCAGCAGCCCTCGAGGGGACAGAATCCAAGAGACCCAGTACTTC CASSPRGDRIQETQYF
TRBJ2-5 NA TRBV11-2 18 TRBD2 TGTGCCAGCAGCCCCGGACTAGCGGGGGGGCGGGTCCAAGAGACCCAGTACTTC CASSPGLAGGRVQETQYF
TRBJ2-2 NA TRBV24-1 19 TRBD1 TGTGCCACCAGTGATTTGCCGGGACAGGGGGCGCGGGACACCGGGGAGCTGTTTTTT CATSDLPGQGARDTGELFF
TRBJ2-2 NA TRBV23-1 14 NA TGCGCCAGCAGTCAAGAAACAGGGCCCGGGGAGCTGTTTTTT CASSQETGPGELFF
TRBJ1-4 NA TRBV12-3/TRBV12-4 12 NA TGTGCCAGCAGTTTAGAGGGGGGGATACTGTTTTTT CASSLEGGILFF
TRBJ1-6 NA TRBV2 16 TRBD1 TGTGCCAGCAGTGAAACTGGGGGGACAGGGACCTCACCCCTCCACTTT CASSETGGTGTSPLHF
TRBJ2-2 NA TRBV4-2 16 TRBD1 TGTGCCAGCAGCCGCTTTGGGACAGGGGAGTCCGGGGAGCTGTTTTTT CASSRFGTGESGELFF
TRBJ2-5 NA TRBV7-9 15 NA TGTGCCAGCAGCCCCCGCGGCATGCCTTTGGAGACCCAGTACTTC CASSPRGMPLETQYF
TRBJ2-2 NA TRBV29-1 13 NA TGCAGCGTAGGGGCAGACAACACCGGGGAGCTGTTTTTT CSVGADNTGELFF
TRBJ2-7 NA TRBV19 14 TRBD1 TGTGCCAGTAGTATTTGGACAGGGGCCTACGAGCAGTACTTC CASSIWTGAYEQYF
TRBJ1-2 NA TRBV4-1 13 NA TGCGCCAGCAGCCAGGACAGCTACTATGGCTACACCTTC CASSQDSYYGYTF
TRBJ1-1 once TRBV9 13 NA TGTGCCAGCAAGGGGGTAATGAACACTGAAGCTTTCTTT CASKGVMNTEAFF
TRBJ1-2 NA TRBV6-5 15 NA TGTGCCAGCAGTTACCCAGGGGCCAGAAACTATGGCTACACCTTC CASSYPGARNYGYTF
TRBJ2-3 NA TRBV4-1 15 TRBD2 TGCGCCAGCAGCCCGGGGACTAGTAGCACAGATACGCAGTATTTT CASSPGTSSTDTQYF
TRBJ2-7 NA TRBV27 15 TRBD2 TGTGCCAGCAGGGGACTAGCGGATGTTTCCTACGAGCAGTACTTC CASRGLADVSYEQYF
TRBJ2-3 NA TRBV24-1 17 NA TGTGCCACCCAAACGGCCAGGCCTACCGTAGACGCAGATACGCAGTATTTT CATQTARPTVDADTQYF
TRBJ2-1 once TRBV6-2/TRBV6-3 16 TRBD2 TGTGCCAGCAGTCCAACTAGCGGGAGGGGTAGGGATGAGCAGTTCTTC CASSPTSGRGRDEQFF
TRBJ2-7 NA TRBV9 15 TRBD2 TGTGCCAGCAGCGTAGCCCTAGCGGGAGAGGACGAGCAGTACTTC CASSVALAGEDEQYF
TRBJ2-7 NA TRBV10-3 14 TRBD1 TGTGCCATCAGTGTAGGGACAGGGACGTACGAGCAGTACTTC CAISVGTGTYEQYF
TRBJ2-1 NA TRBV18 14 NA TGTGCCAGCTCCAATAGCCCCTCCTACAATGAGCAGTTCTTC CASSNSPSYNEQFF
TRBJ1-1 once TRBV7-9 16 NA TGTGCCAGCAGGGTCGGCAGGGCTGGAGCGAGCACTGAAGCTTTCTTT CASRVGRAGASTEAFF
TRBJ2-1 NA TRBV5-4 12 NA TGTGCCAGCAGCTTGATAGACAATGAGCAGTTCTTC CASSLIDNEQFF
TRBJ2-7 NA TRBV14 14 TRBD1 TGTGCCAGCAGCCGGGACAGGGGGCCCTACGAGCAGTACTTC CASSRDRGPYEQYF
TRBJ2-3 NA TRBV29-1 13 TRBD2 TGCAGCGTAAAAATGGGGGGGACAGATACGCAGTATTTT CSVKMGGTDTQYF
TRBJ1-2 NA TRBV29-1 15 TRBD1 TGCAGCGTTGAAGATCAGGGGGCGCCGGGCTATGGCTACACCTTC CSVEDQGAPGYGYTF
TRBJ2-2 NA TRBV15 14 TRBD2 TGTGCCACCAACCCAACGCGGGGGGCCGGGGAGCTGTTTTTT CATNPTRGAGELFF
TRBJ2-7 NA TRBV2 10 TRBD1 TGTGCCACCAACCGGGACAGTTCGTACTTC CATNRDSSYF
TRBJ2-5 few TRBV6-1 12 NA TGTGCCAGCAGTGAGCAGGGGGAGACCCAGTACTTC CASSEQGETQYF
TRBJ2-1 once TRBV5-1 15 TRBD1 TGCGCCAGCAGCCCTACAGGGGAGATCTACAATGAGCAGTTCTTC CASSPTGEIYNEQFF
TRBJ1-4 few TRBV21-1 16 NA TGTGCCAGCAAAAAGAAAGGAGAGGAAACTAATGAAAAACTGTTTTTT CASKKKGEETNEKLFF
TRBJ2-5 NA TRBV29-1 13 NA TGCAGCGTCGAAGCTCGGGTAGTGGAGACCCAGTACTTC CSVEARVVETQYF
TRBJ1-5 few TRBV7-9 15 NA TGTGCCAGCAGTTCGGAGACGGCCTACAATCAGCCCCAGCATTTT CASSSETAYNQPQHF
TRBJ1-1 NA TRBV6-6 13 TRBD1 TGTGCCACGTACAGGGGTCTGAACACTGAAGCTTTCTTT CATYRGLNTEAFF
TRBJ2-5 NA TRBV6-5 14 TRBD2 TGTGCCAGCATTCGGGGGGGCCTACCCGAGACCCAGTACTTC CASIRGGLPETQYF
TRBJ2-6 once TRBV10-2 13 NA TGCGCCAGCAGTGAGTTTTTAGCCAACGTCCTGACTTTC CASSEFLANVLTF
TRBJ1-5 NA TRBV5-6 15 NA TGTGCCAGCAGCTTTCGGGAGATGGGCAATCAGCCCCAGCATTTT CASSFREMGNQPQHF